This TCR beta chain is drawn from a study of T cells after yellow fever vaccination. Overall study results and limits: Bulk-population clonotypes that are abundant could appear as contaminants in FACS-sorted repertoires. By day 5 rather than day 15, the secondary response had peaked, though it was weaker.

As TCR cDNA was made by 5'RACE template switching, a universal primer site and UMIs were added. TCRdb itself ran the 5' RACE reads through MiXCR, one entry per CDR3 protein. The profile shows approximately 110,000 distinct CDR3 sequences, 7.4% of them singletons. This clonotype was seen repeatedly, ten times or more. What it binds is unknown. The germline V gene has CDR1 DFQATT and CDR2 SNEGSKA (reference sequence). V lost 3 bases and J 2 bases, leaving 17 bases between the germline ends. The CDR3 length is 16 residues. This TCR derives from a young man who received the YFV17D yellow fever vaccine. Specimen: CD4+ T cells sorted from PBMCs, collected about 10 days after the first yellow fever vaccination. The rearrangement joins TRBV20-1 to TRBJ1-5; D remains unclear. CDR3 loop: CSARSYVSTGNQPQHF. Here the CDR3 DNA reads TGCAGTGCTAGGTCCTACGTGAGCACTGGCAATCAGCCCCAGCATTTT.